Each of the 13 T cell receptor beta chains below was sequenced from the same sample in a study of monozygotic twins with inflammatory bowel disease. TCRdb reworked the 5' RACE reads into one entry per CDR3 protein, no DNA. The sample data list some 210,000 distinct CDR3 sequences. Sequencing was carried out using blood. These receptors were obtained from a human donor with ulcerative colitis or Crohn's disease, or a healthy co-twin of an affected twin (not recorded which).

The chain recombines TRBV12-3 or TRBV12-4 with TRBJ2-2; the TCRdb call, TRBD2, lacks DNA for checking. The CDR3 is made up of 14 amino acids. CDR3 residues: CASIQRGNTGELFF.

The genes are TRBV10-3 and TRBJ1-1; TCRdb names TRBD1, which stays unverified in the absence of DNA. Germline V gene lookup returns CDR1 ENHRY and CDR2 SYGVKD. The CDR3 length is 15 residues. The CDR3 sequence: CAISESRAGVTEAFF.

The gene calls are TRBV6-1 and TRBJ1-4; TCRdb names TRBD1, which stays unverified in the absence of DNA. Germline V gene lookup returns CDR1 MNHNS and CDR2 SASEGT. This CDR3 is built from 15 residues. Here the CDR3 reads CASSPSGGENEKLFF.

The chain links TRBV12-3 or TRBV12-4 to TRBJ2-5; TCRdb lists TRBD1, though no DNA is available to test this call. This CDR3 spans 19 amino acids. CDR3 amino acids: CASSDILTGRLVYQETQYF.

CDR3 residues: CASEGLGLGEAFF. J is TRBJ1-1 and V is TRBV7-9. Germline V gene data show CDR1 as SEHNR and CDR2 as FQNEAQ (reference sequence). This CDR3 contains 13 residues.

V gene TRBV5-1 combines with J gene TRBJ2-5; TCRdb calls TRBD2, which cannot be checked without DNA. The CDR3 extends over 16 amino acids. Looked up from germline, CDR1 is SGHRS and CDR2 is YFSETQ. The CDR3 reads CASSLNPSGRQETQYF.

V usage is TRBV7-8 and J usage is TRBJ1-4; the TCRdb call, TRBD1, lacks DNA for checking. CDR3 length: 15 residues. CDR1 and CDR2 (germline): SGHVS, FQNEAQ. The CDR3 sequence: CASSRATATNEKLFF.

The chain carries TRBV20-1 and TRBJ2-1; no DNA is available, so the TRBD1 call from TCRdb remains unchecked. The length of the CDR3 is 16 residues. Germline V gives CDR1 DFQATT, CDR2 SNEGSKA (reference sequence). CDR3 sequence reads: CSAKGVGSSHRDEQFF.

The chain links TRBV11-2 to TRBJ2-7. This CDR3 region has 13 residues. Germline V lookup: CDR1 SGHAT, CDR2 FQNNGV. CDR3 sequence: CASTAIHLQRRDF.

The rearrangement joins TRBV5-5 to TRBJ2-3; checking the TCRdb D call of TRBD2 is not possible without DNA. CDR1 is SGHKS and CDR2 is YYEKEE in the germline V gene (reference sequence). The CDR3 is made up of 13 amino acids. The chain's CDR3 is CASSGPSGDTQYF.

This chain uses TRBV6-6 with TRBJ2-7; TCRdb returns TRBD2, unconfirmable since there is no DNA. Germline CDR1 reads MNHNY; CDR2 reads SVGAGI (reference sequence). The CDR3 extends over 14 amino acids. CDR3: CASLGLAANYEQYF.

This chain uses TRBV7-2 with TRBJ2-3. This CDR3 has 16 amino acids. Germline V CDR1 and CDR2: SGHTA, FQGNSA. CDR3 loop: CASSLARGTSTDTQYF.

The chain links TRBV6-1 to TRBJ2-7; TCRdb returns TRBD2, unconfirmable since there is no DNA. Germline V gene sequence: CDR1 MNHNS, CDR2 SASEGT. The CDR3 sequence is 13 residues long. The CDR3 loop reads CASGRANPNEQYF.